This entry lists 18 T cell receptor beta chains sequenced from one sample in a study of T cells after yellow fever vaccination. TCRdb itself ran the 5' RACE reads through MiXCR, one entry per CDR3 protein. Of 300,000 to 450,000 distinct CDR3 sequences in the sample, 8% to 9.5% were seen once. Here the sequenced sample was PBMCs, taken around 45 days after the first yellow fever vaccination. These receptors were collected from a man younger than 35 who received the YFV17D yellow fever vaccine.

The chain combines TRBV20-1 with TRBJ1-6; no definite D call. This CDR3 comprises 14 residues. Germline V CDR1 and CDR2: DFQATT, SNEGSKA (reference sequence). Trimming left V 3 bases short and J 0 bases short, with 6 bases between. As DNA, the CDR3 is TGCAGTGCTAGCCCCAGCTCCTATAATTCACCCCTCCACTTT. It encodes CSASPSSYNSPLHF.

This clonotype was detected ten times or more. The CDR3 here is CASSPQGDTQYF. The CDR3 DNA is TGCGCCAGCAGCCCGCAAGGGGATACGCAGTATTTT. The rearrangement joins TRBV5-1 to TRBJ2-3; D not certain. V lost 4 bases to trimming and J lost 6 bases, with 9 bases between them. CDR1 is SGHRS, CDR2 YFSETQ, per germline. The CDR3 sequence is 12 residues long.

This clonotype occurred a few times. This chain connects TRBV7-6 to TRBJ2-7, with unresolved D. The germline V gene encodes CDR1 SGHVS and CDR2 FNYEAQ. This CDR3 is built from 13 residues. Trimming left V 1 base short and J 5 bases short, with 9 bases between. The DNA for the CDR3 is TGTGCCAGCAGCTTAGAGGGCTGGAACGAGCAGTACTTC. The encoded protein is CASSLEGWNEQYF.

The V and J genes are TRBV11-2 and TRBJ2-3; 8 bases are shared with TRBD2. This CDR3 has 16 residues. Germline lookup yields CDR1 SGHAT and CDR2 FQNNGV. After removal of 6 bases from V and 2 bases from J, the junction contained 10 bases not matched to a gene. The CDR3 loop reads CASRRAGGGPTDTQYF. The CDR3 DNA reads TGTGCCAGCAGACGGGCTGGCGGGGGGCCCACAGATACGCAGTATTTT. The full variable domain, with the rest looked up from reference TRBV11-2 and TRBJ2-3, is EAGVAQSPRYKIIEKRQSVAFWCNPISGHATLYWYQQILGQGPKLLIQFQNNGVVDDSQLPKDRFSAERLKGVDSTLKIQPAKLEDSAVYLCASRRAGGGPTDTQYFGPGTRLTVL.

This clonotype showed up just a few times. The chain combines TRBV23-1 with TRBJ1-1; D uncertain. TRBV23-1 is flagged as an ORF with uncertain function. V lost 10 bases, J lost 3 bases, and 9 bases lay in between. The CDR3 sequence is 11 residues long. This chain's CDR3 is CANGGDTEAFF. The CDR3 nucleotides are TGCGCCAACGGTGGGGACACTGAAGCTTTCTTT.

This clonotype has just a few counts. The CDR3 is CASSHGLGGRDEQFF. CDR3 bases: TGCGCCAGCAGCCACGGGCTGGGGGGGAGGGATGAGCAGTTCTTC. V and J are TRBV4-3 and TRBJ2-1; 7 nucleotides line up with TRBD2. V lost 3 bases, J lost 8 bases, and 10 bases stayed unmatched. The CDR3 spans 15 residues. Germline V gene sequence: CDR1 LGHNA, CDR2 YSLEER.

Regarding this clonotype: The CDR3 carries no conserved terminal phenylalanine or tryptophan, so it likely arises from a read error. CDR3 coding DNA: TGCAGCGCGGTGAGGGACCGGAACTATGGCTACACCTTA. Its protein is CSAVRDRNYGYTL. The rearrangement uses TRBV29-1 and TRBJ1-2, with TRBD1 as a possible D gene (5 bases). CDR3 length equals 13 residues. V was cut by 7 bases and J by 2 bases, with 14 bases left in between. Germline V gene lookup returns CDR1 SQVTM and CDR2 ANQGSEA.

The CDR3 loop reads CASSSSGRRQETQYF. CDR3 sequence (DNA): TGTGCCAGCAGCTCCTCAGGGAGGCGGCAAGAGACCCAGTACTTC. V is TRBV7-2 and J is TRBJ2-5, with D possibly matching TRBD2 (6 bases). The CDR3 loop spans 15 amino acids. V was cut by 4 bases and J by 2 bases, with 14 bases left in between. Germline-derived CDR1 and CDR2 are SGHTA and FQGNSA.

The CDR3 sequence is CASSTTTGGWGEQYF. As DNA, the CDR3 is TGTGCCAGCAGCACAACGACAGGGGGCTGGGGGGAGCAGTACTTC. The rearrangement joins TRBV7-2 to TRBJ2-7; 10 bases align to TRBD1. V trimming: 5 bases; J trimming: 7 bases; junction bases outside the gene matches: 11. Germline values: CDR1 SGHTA, CDR2 FQGNSA. The CDR3 spans 15 residues.

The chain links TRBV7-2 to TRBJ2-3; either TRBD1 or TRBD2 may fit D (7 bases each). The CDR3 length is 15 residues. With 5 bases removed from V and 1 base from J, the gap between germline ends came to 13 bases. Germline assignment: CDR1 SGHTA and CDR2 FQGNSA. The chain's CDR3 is CASSPSGQGTDTQYF. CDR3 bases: TGTGCCAGCAGCCCTAGCGGACAGGGCACAGATACGCAGTATTTT.

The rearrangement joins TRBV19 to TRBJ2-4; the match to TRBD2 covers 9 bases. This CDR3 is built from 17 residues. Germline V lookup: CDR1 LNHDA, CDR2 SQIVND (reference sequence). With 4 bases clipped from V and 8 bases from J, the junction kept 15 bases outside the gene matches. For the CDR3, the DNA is TGTGCCAGTAGTACCCTTATGTTAGCGGGGGCCGGAGACATTCAGTACTTC. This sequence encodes CASSTLMLAGAGDIQYF.

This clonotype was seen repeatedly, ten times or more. The CDR3 DNA follows: TGTGCCAGCAGCTCGGGGGCTAGCGGGGGGGGTCTCACAGATACGCAGTATTTT. Protein sequence: CASSSGASGGGLTDTQYF. V is TRBV7-6 and J is TRBJ2-3, with 12 bases matching TRBD2. V trimming: 4 bases; J trimming: 2 bases; junction bases outside the gene matches: 10. The CDR3 consists of 18 residues. Germline loops: CDR1 SGHVS, CDR2 FNYEAQ.

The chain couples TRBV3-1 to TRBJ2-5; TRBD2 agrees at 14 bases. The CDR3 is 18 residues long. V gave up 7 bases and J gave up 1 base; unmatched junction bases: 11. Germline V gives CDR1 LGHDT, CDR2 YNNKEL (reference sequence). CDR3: CASTLTSGGAPTQETQYF. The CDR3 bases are TGTGCCAGCACCTTGACTAGCGGGGGGGCACCAACCCAAGAGACCCAGTACTTC.

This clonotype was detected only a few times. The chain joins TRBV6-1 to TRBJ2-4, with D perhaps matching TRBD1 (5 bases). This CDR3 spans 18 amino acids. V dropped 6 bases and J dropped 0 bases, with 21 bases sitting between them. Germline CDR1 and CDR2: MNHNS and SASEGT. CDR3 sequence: CASSLAAGSVKAKNIQYF. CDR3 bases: TGTGCCAGCAGCCTGGCGGCAGGGTCGGTTAAAGCCAAAAACATTCAGTACTTC.

In DNA, the CDR3 is TGTGCCAGCAGCCATAAAGGCGGGGGCATAGATACGCAGTATTTT. It codes for CASSHKGGGIDTQYF. The chain combines TRBV27 with TRBJ2-3, with a possible D match to TRBD2 (7 bases). V was shortened by 6 bases and J by 5 bases, with 18 bases between the two germline ends. Germline CDR1 MNHEY, CDR2 SMNVEV (reference sequence). The CDR3 contains 15 residues.

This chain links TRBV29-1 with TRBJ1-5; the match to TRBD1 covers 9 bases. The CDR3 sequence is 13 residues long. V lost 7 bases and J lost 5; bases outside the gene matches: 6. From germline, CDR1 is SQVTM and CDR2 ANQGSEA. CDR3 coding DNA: TGCAGCGGGGGACAGGGATGGGATCAGCCCCAGCATTTT. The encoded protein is CSGGQGWDQPQHF.

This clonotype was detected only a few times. CDR3 protein: CASSLWGAGANVLTF. The CDR3 coding sequence is TGTGCCAGCAGCTTGTGGGGGGCTGGGGCCAACGTCCTGACTTTC. The chain links TRBV5-6 to TRBJ2-6; perhaps TRBD2 as D (6 bases). This CDR3 has 15 residues. V dropped 1 base and J dropped 2 bases, with 7 bases sitting between them. Per germline, CDR1 SGHDT and CDR2 YYEEEE.

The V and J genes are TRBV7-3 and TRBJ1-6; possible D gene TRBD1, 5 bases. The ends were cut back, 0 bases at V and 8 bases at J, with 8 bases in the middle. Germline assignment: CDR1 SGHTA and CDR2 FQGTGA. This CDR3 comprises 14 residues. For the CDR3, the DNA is TGTGCCAGCAGCTTAACCTTAGGGGATTCACCCCTCCACTTT. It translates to CASSLTLGDSPLHF.